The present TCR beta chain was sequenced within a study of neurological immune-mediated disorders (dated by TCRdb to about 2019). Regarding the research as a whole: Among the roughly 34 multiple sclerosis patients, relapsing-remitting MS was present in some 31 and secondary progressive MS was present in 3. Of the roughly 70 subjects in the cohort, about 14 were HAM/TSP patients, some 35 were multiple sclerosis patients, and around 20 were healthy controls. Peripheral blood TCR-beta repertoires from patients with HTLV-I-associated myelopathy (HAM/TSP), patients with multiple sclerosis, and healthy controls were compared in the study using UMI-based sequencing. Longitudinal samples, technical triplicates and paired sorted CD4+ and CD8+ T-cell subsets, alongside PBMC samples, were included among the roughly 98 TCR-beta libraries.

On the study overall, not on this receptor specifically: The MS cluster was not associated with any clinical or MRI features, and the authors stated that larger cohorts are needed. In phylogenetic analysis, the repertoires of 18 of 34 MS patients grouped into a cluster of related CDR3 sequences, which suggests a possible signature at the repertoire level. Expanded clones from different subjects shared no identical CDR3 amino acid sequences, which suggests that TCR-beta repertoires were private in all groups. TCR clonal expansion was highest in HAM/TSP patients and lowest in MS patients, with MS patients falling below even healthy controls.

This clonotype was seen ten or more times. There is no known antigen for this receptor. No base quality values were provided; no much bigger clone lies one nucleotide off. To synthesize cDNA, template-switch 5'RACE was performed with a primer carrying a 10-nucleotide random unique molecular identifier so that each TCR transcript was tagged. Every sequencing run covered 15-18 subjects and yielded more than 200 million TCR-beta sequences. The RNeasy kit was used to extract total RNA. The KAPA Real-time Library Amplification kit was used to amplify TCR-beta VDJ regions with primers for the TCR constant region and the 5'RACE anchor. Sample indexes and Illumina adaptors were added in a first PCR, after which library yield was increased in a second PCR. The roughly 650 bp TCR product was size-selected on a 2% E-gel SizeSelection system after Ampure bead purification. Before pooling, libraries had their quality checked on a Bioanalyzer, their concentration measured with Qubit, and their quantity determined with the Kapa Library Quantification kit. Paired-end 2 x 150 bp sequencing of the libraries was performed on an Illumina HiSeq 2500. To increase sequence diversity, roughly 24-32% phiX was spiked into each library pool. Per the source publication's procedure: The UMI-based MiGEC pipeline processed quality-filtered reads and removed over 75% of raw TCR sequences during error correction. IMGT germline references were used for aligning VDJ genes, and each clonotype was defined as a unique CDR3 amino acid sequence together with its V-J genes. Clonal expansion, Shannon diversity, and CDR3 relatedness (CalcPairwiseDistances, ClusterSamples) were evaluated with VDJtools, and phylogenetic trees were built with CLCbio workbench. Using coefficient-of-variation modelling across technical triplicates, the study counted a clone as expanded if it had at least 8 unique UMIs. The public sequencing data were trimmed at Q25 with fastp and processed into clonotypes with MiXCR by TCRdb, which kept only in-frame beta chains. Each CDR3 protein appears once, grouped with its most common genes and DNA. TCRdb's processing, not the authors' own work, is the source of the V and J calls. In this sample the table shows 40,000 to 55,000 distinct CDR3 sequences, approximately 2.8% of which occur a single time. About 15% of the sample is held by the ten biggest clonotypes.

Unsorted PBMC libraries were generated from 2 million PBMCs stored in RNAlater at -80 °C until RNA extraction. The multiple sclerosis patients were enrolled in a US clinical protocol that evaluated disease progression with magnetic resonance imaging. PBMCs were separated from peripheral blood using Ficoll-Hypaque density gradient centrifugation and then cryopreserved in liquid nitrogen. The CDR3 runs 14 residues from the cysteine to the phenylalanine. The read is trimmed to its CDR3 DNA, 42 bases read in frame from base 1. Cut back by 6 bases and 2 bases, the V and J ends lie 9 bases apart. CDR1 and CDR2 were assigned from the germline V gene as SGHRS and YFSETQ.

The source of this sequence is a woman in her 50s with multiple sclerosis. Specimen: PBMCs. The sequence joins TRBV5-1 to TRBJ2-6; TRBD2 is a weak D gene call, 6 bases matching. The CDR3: CASIPGAGANVLTF. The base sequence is TGCGCCAGCATCCCGGGGGCTGGGGCCAACGTCCTGACTTTC. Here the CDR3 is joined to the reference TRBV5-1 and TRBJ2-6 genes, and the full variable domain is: KAGVTQTPRYLIKTRGQQVTLSCSPISGHRSVSWYQQTPGQGLQFLFEYFSETQRNKGNFPGRFSGRQFSNSRSEMNVSTLELGDSALYLCASIPGAGANVLTFGAGSRLTVL.